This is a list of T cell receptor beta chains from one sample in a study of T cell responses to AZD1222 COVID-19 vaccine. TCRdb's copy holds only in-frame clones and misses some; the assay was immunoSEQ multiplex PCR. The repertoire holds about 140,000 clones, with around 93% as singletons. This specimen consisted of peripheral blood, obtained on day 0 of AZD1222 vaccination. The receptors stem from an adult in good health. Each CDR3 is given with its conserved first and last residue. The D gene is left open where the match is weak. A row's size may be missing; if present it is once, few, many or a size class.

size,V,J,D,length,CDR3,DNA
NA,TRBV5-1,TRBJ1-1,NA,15,CASRKNSVRYTEAFF,TGCGCCAGCAGGAAGAACAGCGTTCGGTACACTGAAGCTTTCTTT
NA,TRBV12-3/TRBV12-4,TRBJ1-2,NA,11,CASSSRGGYTF,TGTGCCAGCAGTTCTAGAGGGGGCTACACCTTC
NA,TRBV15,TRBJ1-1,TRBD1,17,CATCALGTGDLNTEAFF,TGTGCCACCTGCGCGCTTGGGACAGGGGATTTGAACACTGAAGCTTTCTTT
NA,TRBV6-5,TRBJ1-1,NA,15,CASSYSKTASTEAFF,TGTGCCAGCAGTTACTCAAAGACAGCTAGCACTGAAGCTTTCTTT
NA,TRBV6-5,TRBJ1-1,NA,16,CASSYSMGQGGTEAFF,TGTGCCAGCAGTTACTCGATGGGGCAGGGTGGCACTGAAGCTTTCTTT
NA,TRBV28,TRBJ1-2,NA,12,CASSLGGSGYTF,TGTGCCAGCAGCCTCGGGGGGAGTGGCTACACCTTC
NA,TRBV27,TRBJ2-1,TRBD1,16,CASRDLWGQLYNEQFF,TGTGCCAGCAGAGACCTGTGGGGACAGCTTTACAATGAGCAGTTCTTC
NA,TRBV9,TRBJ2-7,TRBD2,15,CASSVGGGGPYEQYF,TGTGCCAGCAGCGTAGGTGGGGGGGGACCCTACGAGCAGTACTTC
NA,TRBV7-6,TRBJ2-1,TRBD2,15,CASSLYAGGPSEQFF,TGTGCCAGCAGCTTATATGCGGGAGGGCCAAGTGAGCAGTTCTTC
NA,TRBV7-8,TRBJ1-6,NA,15,CASRKTGSGNSPLHF,TGTGCCAGCAGGAAAACAGGGTCCGGTAATTCACCCCTCCACTTT
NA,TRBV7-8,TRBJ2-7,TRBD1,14,CASSLWTGPAEQYF,TGTGCCAGCAGCTTATGGACAGGCCCAGCCGAGCAGTACTTC
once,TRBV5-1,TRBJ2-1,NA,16,CASSLERQGGYNEQFF,TGCGCCAGCAGCTTGGAGAGGCAGGGTGGTTACAATGAGCAGTTCTTC
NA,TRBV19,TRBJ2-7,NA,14,CASSMLSRSYEQYF,TGTGCCAGTAGTATGCTCTCAAGATCCTACGAGCAGTACTTC
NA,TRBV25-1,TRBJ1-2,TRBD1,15,CASSERYRGNKGYTF,TGTGCCAGCAGCGAGAGATACAGGGGGAATAAGGGCTACACCTTC
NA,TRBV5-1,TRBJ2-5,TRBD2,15,CASSSSGGLQETQYF,TGCGCCAGCAGCTCTAGCGGGGGGCTTCAAGAGACCCAGTACTTC
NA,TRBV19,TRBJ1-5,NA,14,CASSLRDLDQPQHF,TGTGCCAGTAGTCTGAGGGATCTCGATCAGCCCCAGCATTTT
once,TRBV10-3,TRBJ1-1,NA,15,CAISGPPDRNTEAFF,TGTGCCATCAGTGGGCCCCCGGACAGGAACACTGAAGCTTTCTTT
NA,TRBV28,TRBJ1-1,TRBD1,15,CASSSNPGGGPEAFF,TGTGCCAGCAGTTCGAACCCAGGGGGCGGGCCTGAAGCTTTCTTT
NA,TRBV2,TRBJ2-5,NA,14,CASSQRGGLETQYF,TGTGCCAGCAGCCAAAGGGGGGGTCTGGAGACCCAGTACTTC
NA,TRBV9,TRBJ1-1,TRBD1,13,CASSLRGIAEAFF,TGTGCCAGCAGCCTCAGGGGGATCGCTGAAGCTTTCTTT
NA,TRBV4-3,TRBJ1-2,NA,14,CASSHQGHNYGYTF,TGCGCCAGCAGCCACCAGGGACACAACTATGGCTACACCTTC
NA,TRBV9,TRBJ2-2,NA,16,CASSVNAGGAPGELFF,TGTGCCAGCAGCGTAAATGCGGGTGGGGCTCCCGGGGAGCTGTTTTTT
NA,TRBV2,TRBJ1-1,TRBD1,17,CASSRPGQGSRNTEAFF,TGTGCCAGCAGTCGCCCGGGACAGGGGTCCAGGAACACTGAAGCTTTCTTT
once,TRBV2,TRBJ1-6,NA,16,CASSERKRQQNSPLHF,TGTGCCAGCAGTGAAAGGAAGAGACAACAAAATTCACCCCTCCACTTT
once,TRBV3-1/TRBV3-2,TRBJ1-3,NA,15,CASSRGQSSGNTIYF,TGTGCCAGCAGCCGCGGACAGAGCTCTGGAAACACCATATATTTT
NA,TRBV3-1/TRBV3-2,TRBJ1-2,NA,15,CASSQDDILERGYTF,TGTGCCAGCAGCCAAGACGACATCCTCGAGCGTGGCTACACCTTC
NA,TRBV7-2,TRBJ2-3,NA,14,CASSLEGGVDTQYF,TGTGCCAGCAGCTTAGAGGGGGGGGTGGATACGCAGTATTTT
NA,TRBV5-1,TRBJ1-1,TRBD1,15,CASSPDGQGASEAFF,TGCGCCAGCAGCCCCGATGGACAGGGGGCTTCTGAAGCTTTCTTT
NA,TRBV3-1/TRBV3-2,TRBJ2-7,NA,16,CASSQITRQRGWEQYF,TGTGCCAGCAGCCAAATTACGAGACAGAGGGGTTGGGAGCAGTACTTC
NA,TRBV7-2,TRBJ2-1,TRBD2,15,CASSKSGGARYEQFF,TGTGCCAGCAGCAAGAGCGGGGGGGCGAGGTATGAGCAGTTCTTC
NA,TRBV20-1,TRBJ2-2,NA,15,CSASIGQGRTGELFF,TGCAGTGCTAGTATTGGGCAGGGGCGCACCGGGGAGCTGTTTTTT
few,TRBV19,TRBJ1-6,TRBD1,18,CASSIEHRGYSDNSPLHF,TGTGCCAGTAGTATAGAACACAGGGGCTATTCGGATAATTCACCCCTCCACTTT
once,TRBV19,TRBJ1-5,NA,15,CASSMDTVLRAPQHF,TGTGCCAGTAGTATGGACACAGTCCTGCGGGCGCCCCAGCATTTT
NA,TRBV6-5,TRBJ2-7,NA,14,CASSYYRDTYEQYF,TGTGCCAGCAGTTACTACAGGGATACTTACGAGCAGTACTTC
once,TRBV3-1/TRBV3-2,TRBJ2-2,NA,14,CASSLKGPGGELFF,TGTGCCAGCAGCCTAAAGGGCCCCGGGGGGGAGCTGTTTTTT
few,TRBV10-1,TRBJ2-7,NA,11,CASGSSYEQYF,TGCGCCAGCGGAAGTTCCTACGAGCAGTACTTC
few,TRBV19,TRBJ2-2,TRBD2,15,CASSATGGLTGELFF,TGTGCCAGTAGTGCAACGGGGGGGCTTACCGGGGAGCTGTTTTTT
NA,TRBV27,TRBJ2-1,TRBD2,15,CASTGAGVTYNEQFF,TGTGCCAGCACCGGAGCGGGAGTTACCTACAATGAGCAGTTCTTC
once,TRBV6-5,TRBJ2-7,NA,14,CASSIRGPTYEQYF,TGTGCCAGCAGTATAAGGGGACCGACCTACGAGCAGTACTTC
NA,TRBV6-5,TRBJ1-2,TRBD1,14,CASSRDRDSYGYTF,TGTGCCAGCAGTCGGGACAGGGATAGCTATGGCTACACCTTC
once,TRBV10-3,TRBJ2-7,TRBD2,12,CAIGTISYEQYF,TGTGCCATCGGGACTATCTCCTACGAGCAGTACTTC
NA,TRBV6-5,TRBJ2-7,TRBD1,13,CASSRDREYEQYF,TGTGCCAGCAGTAGGGACAGGGAGTACGAGCAGTACTTC
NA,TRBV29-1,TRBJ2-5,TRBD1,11,CSVGQGETQYF,TGCAGCGTAGGACAGGGAGAGACCCAGTACTTC
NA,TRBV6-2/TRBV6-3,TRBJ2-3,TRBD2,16,CASSYRGSSLADTQYF,TGTGCCAGCAGTTATCGCGGGAGTAGTTTAGCAGATACGCAGTATTTT
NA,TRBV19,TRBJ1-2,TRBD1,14,CASSLQGADYGYTF,TGTGCCAGTAGCCTACAGGGGGCCGACTATGGCTACACCTTC
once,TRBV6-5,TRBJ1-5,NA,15,CASSYSRVGNQPQHF,TGTGCCAGCAGTTACTCCAGGGTGGGCAATCAGCCCCAGCATTTT
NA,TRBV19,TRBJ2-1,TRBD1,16,CASSRHRGQGYNEQFF,TGTGCCAGTAGTAGACACAGGGGACAGGGTTACAATGAGCAGTTCTTC
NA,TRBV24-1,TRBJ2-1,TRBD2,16,CAPPSYLAGVYNEQFF,TGTGCCCCACCTTCGTATCTAGCGGGGGTGTACAATGAGCAGTTCTTC
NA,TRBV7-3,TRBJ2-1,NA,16,CASSLLRQGIGNEQFF,TGTGCCAGCAGCTTATTGAGGCAGGGGATTGGAAATGAGCAGTTCTTC
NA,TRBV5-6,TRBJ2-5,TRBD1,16,CASSLGQGGFQETQYF,TGTGCCAGCAGCTTGGGACAGGGGGGATTCCAAGAGACCCAGTACTTC
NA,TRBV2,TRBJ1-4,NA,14,CASSENSRNEKLFF,TGTGCCAGCAGTGAAAACAGCCGTAATGAAAAACTGTTTTTT
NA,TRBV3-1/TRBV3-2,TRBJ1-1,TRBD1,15,CASSQGWGDRDEAFF,TGTGCCAGCAGCCAAGGCTGGGGGGACAGGGATGAAGCTTTCTTT
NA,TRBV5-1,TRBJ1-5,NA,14,CASSPAGEGQPQHF,TGCGCCAGCAGCCCCGCGGGGGAGGGTCAGCCCCAGCATTTT
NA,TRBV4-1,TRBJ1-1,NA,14,CASSPDRMNTEAFF,TGCGCCAGCAGCCCGGACAGAATGAACACTGAAGCTTTCTTT
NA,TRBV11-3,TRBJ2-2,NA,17,CASSLDGRVANTGELFF,TGTGCCAGCAGCTTAGATGGTAGGGTGGCGAACACCGGGGAGCTGTTTTTT